A single sample is the source of the 9 T cell receptor beta chains below, sequenced in a study of shared clonotypes between healthy human individuals. Data came from immunoSEQ multiplex PCR; TCRdb stores just in-frame clones and leaves some out. The sample carries about 980,000 clones, approximately 80% recorded once. Sequencing used memory CD4+ T cells sorted from blood. Noted subset: CD45RA-negative fraction. Receptors originate from a man younger than 35 in good health.

The genes are TRBV4-1 and TRBJ1-4; D is perhaps TRBD1 (5 bases). Per germline, CDR1 MGHRA and CDR2 YSYEKL. This CDR3 has 13 residues. V gave up 6 bases and J gave up 8 bases, with 13 bases separating them. CDR3 region: CASRTFTGEKLFF. The CDR3 nucleotides read TGCGCCAGCAGAACTTTTACAGGAGAAAAACTGTTTTTT.

The rearrangement uses TRBV27 and TRBJ1-1; 8 nucleotides match TRBD1. Germline V gene data show CDR1 as MNHEY and CDR2 as SMNVEV (reference sequence). The CDR3 contains 11 residues. J lost 8 bases, V lost 5 bases, and 1 base had no gene match. CDR3 DNA: TGTGCCAGCAGTGACAGGGGCGAAGCTTTCTTT. Encoded protein: CASSDRGEAFF.

The V call is TRBV10-1, the J call TRBJ1-1; 9 bases are a match to TRBD1. V gave up 5 bases and J gave up 11 bases; unmatched junction bases: 12. Germline CDR1 and CDR2: WNHNN and SYGVQD (reference sequence). The CDR3 spans 14 residues. The CDR3 is CASSPAGTGIVAFF. DNA for the CDR3: TGCGCCAGCAGTCCGGCTGGGACAGGGATTGTGGCTTTCTTT.

The gene calls are TRBV30 and TRBJ1-5; no firm D call. There are 13 residues in the CDR3. Germline loops: CDR1 GTSNPN, CDR2 SVGIG (reference sequence). Trimming cost V 2 bases and J 2 bases, with 7 bases left between them. The CDR3 coding sequence is TGTGCCTGGAGTAAGATCGGCAATCAGCCCCAGCATTTT. It yields the protein CAWSKIGNQPQHF. The full variable domain, in which reference TRBV30 and TRBJ1-5 provide the parts outside the CDR3, is SQTIHQWPATLVQPVGSPLSLECTVEGTSNPNLYWYRQAAGRGLQLLFYSVGIGQISSEVPQNLSASRPQDRQFILSSKKLLLSDSGFYLCAWSKIGNQPQHFGDGTRLSIL.

The chain is built from TRBV19 and TRBJ1-3; no firm D call. Between the trimmed V and J ends, which lost 5 bases and 6 bases, there was a span of 11 bases. CDR3 length: 13 amino acids. The germline gives CDR1 LNHDA, CDR2 SQIVND (reference sequence). In DNA, the CDR3 is TGTGCCAGTAGTTCGTCATCAGTAAACACCATATATTTT. This translates into CASSSSSVNTIYF.

This clone was counted at least ten times. The rearrangement links TRBV5-1 to TRBJ2-5; 8 positions agree with TRBD1. The germline V gene has CDR1 SGHRS and CDR2 YFSETQ. The CDR3 extends over 14 amino acids. Trimming cost V 4 bases and J 5 bases; bases outside gene matches: 7. The CDR3 nucleotides are TGCGCCAGCAGCGATACCAGGGGGCACGAGACCCAGTACTTC. It codes for CASSDTRGHETQYF.

The rearrangement links TRBV27 to TRBJ2-7; D unclear. From germline, CDR1 is MNHEY and CDR2 SMNVEV (reference sequence). The CDR3 is 14 amino acids. With 10 bases removed from V and 1 base from J, the gap between germline ends came to 17 bases. DNA for the CDR3: TGTGCCACTTCGTTAACAGTACTATCCTACGAGCAGTACTTC. Translating it yields CATSLTVLSYEQYF.

This rearrangement joins TRBV19 to TRBJ1-5, with a tentative D call TRBD1 (6 bases). This CDR3 contains 13 residues. V lost 7 bases, J lost 2 bases, and 9 bases lay in between. CDR1 and CDR2 from the germline V gene are LNHDA and SQIVND (reference sequence). The CDR3 DNA sequence: TGTGCCAGTAATTCAGGGGGCAATCAGCCCCAGCATTTT. Translation gives CASNSGGNQPQHF.

On this clone itself: Other DNA sequences of this sample code for an identical CDR3. The chain employs TRBV6-1 and TRBJ2-3; D is unclear. This CDR3 has 12 residues. Between the trimmed V and J ends, which lost 0 bases and 5 bases, there was a span of 3 bases. The germline CDR1 and CDR2 sequences are MNHNS and SASEGT. The CDR3 protein is CASSEAGDTQYF. CDR3 nucleotides: TGTGCCAGCAGTGAAGCGGGAGATACGCAGTATTTT.